The clone carrying this T cell receptor beta chain was counted many times. RNA transcripts yielded amplified TCR beta CDR3 regions. Second-round multiplex PCR came after a first-round RT-PCR that employed HTBI primers. Each CDR3 protein is one row after TCRdb ran MiXCR on the multiplex PCR reads. Among 300,000 to 400,000 distinct CDR3 sequences listed, 15% to 20% were seen once. This record comes from a study of Graves' ophthalmopathy and Graves' hyperthyroidism. Ophthalmopathic donors had moderate-to-severe activity, CAS ≥3 and NOSPECS ≥4, with disease that had lasted under 3 months. A volume of around 9.5 ml of fresh peripheral blood supplied the PBMCs. There are 13 residues in the CDR3. CDR1 is SNHLY and CDR2 is FYNNEI in the germline V gene. With 7 bases removed from V and 6 bases from J, the gap between germline ends came to 16 bases.

This sequence originates from an adult man with Graves' ophthalmopathy. Sequencing used peripheral blood. The gene calls are TRBV2 and TRBJ2-7; a possible D gene is TRBD1 (5 bases). CDR3: CASTLTPTAEQYF. CDR3 nucleotide sequence: TGTGCCAGCACCTTAACCCCGACAGCCGAGCAGTACTTC. Supplemented by reference TRBV2 and TRBJ2-7, the full variable domain reads EPEVTQTPSHQVTQMGQEVILRCVPISNHLYFYWYRQILGQKVEFLVSFYNNEISEKSEIFDDQFSVERPDGSNFTLKIRSTKLEDSAMYFCASTLTPTAEQYFGPGTRLTVT.